This is a list of T cell receptor beta chains from one sample in a study of blood T cell repertoires in COVID-19. Assay: immunoSEQ multiplex PCR; the TCRdb copy retains only in-frame clones and omits some. Of about 160,000 clones listed, approximately 80% are singletons. The sequenced sample was PBMCs or T cells enriched from blood (not recorded which). These receptors came from a woman aged 60 to 75 who had recovered from COVID-19. The CDR3 runs from the conserved cysteine through the conserved F or W. The D gene is left open where the match is weak. Some rows have no size entry. The others give once, few or many, or a class for an expanded clone.

DNA: TGTGCCAGCAGCTTAGGACTAGCGGGGGGGGGAGAGCAGTTCTTC
CDR3: CASSLGLAGGGEQFF
J: TRBJ2-1
D: TRBD2
size: once
V: TRBV11-3

DNA: TGTGCCAGCGGTGCGGGAGATACCGGGGAGCTGTTTTTT
CDR3: CASGAGDTGELFF
J: TRBJ2-2
D: TRBD2
size: -
V: TRBV6-1

DNA: TGTGCCAGCAGCTTGTTAGGGCAGGGTGACACTGAAGCTTTCTTT
CDR3: CASSLLGQGDTEAFF
J: TRBJ1-1
D: -
size: -
V: TRBV5-8

DNA: TGTGCCAGCAGCGTAGGTTGGGACACCGGAATTGAGCAGTTCTTC
CDR3: CASSVGWDTGIEQFF
J: TRBJ2-1
D: -
size: -
V: TRBV9

DNA: TGCGCCAGCAGCCGTGTTGGGGGGAGCTCCTACGAGCAGTACTTC
CDR3: CASSRVGGSSYEQYF
J: TRBJ2-7
D: -
size: -
V: TRBV4-1

DNA: TGTGCCAGCAGCGTCTGGACAGGAAGCTATGGCTACACCTTC
CDR3: CASSVWTGSYGYTF
J: TRBJ1-2
D: TRBD1
size: once
V: TRBV9

DNA: TGTGCCTGGAGTTCGTTTGGAGAAGGTCCCTACGAGCAGTACTTC
CDR3: CAWSSFGEGPYEQYF
J: TRBJ2-7
D: -
size: -
V: TRBV30

DNA: TGTGCCAGCAGTTGGGACAGTCTAGGCGAGCAGTACTTC
CDR3: CASSWDSLGEQYF
J: TRBJ2-7
D: TRBD1
size: -
V: TRBV27

DNA: TGCGCCAGCAGCCCGGGAGGCGGGCAGCCCCAGCATTTT
CDR3: CASSPGGGQPQHF
J: TRBJ1-5
D: -
size: few
V: TRBV5-1

DNA: TGCACCAGCAGCCCCCTGACTAGCGGGTACCAAGAGACCCAGTACTTC
CDR3: CTSSPLTSGYQETQYF
J: TRBJ2-5
D: -
size: -
V: TRBV1

DNA: TGTGCCTGGAGTGACTCGGGTGGGGCTTTCTTT
CDR3: CAWSDSGGAFF
J: TRBJ1-1
D: -
size: -
V: TRBV30

DNA: TGTGCCAGCAGTGAATCTCCAGGATTCACAGATACGCAGTATTTT
CDR3: CASSESPGFTDTQYF
J: TRBJ2-3
D: -
size: -
V: TRBV25-1

DNA: TGTGCCTGCGGGACGGCGGGCTCTGGAAACACCATATATTTT
CDR3: CACGTAGSGNTIYF
J: TRBJ1-3
D: -
size: -
V: TRBV25-1

DNA: TGTGCCAGCAGCAGTTCAGGGGGTGGGTATGGCTACACCTTC
CDR3: CASSSSGGGYGYTF
J: TRBJ1-2
D: TRBD1
size: once
V: TRBV11-2

DNA: TGTGCCACCAGTGATTTCGGATTGTTGGGGGGGATGAACACCGGGGAGCTGTTTTTT
CDR3: CATSDFGLLGGMNTGELFF
J: TRBJ2-2
D: TRBD2
size: -
V: TRBV24-1

DNA: TGTGCCAGCAGCCACGGACAGGGGGGCTACGAGCAGTACTTC
CDR3: CASSHGQGGYEQYF
J: TRBJ2-7
D: TRBD1
size: -
V: TRBV7-9

DNA: TGCGCCAGTAGACAGGGGGATGAAATAAATTCACCCCTCCACTTT
CDR3: CASRQGDEINSPLHF
J: TRBJ1-6
D: TRBD1
size: many
V: TRBV4-1

DNA: TGTGCCAGCAGCCTGGGACAGGGAGCCTTAGCCCAGCATTTT
CDR3: CASSLGQGALAQHF
J: TRBJ1-5
D: TRBD1
size: -
V: TRBV5-6

DNA: TGTGCCAGCAGTGAAGCCGACAGGGCCGCTTTCTTT
CDR3: CASSEADRAAFF
J: TRBJ1-1
D: TRBD1
size: -
V: TRBV2

DNA: TGTGCCAGCAGTCCCAGGTATGGCCCCTCTTTCTTT
CDR3: CASSPRYGPSFF
J: TRBJ1-1
D: -
size: once
V: TRBV25-1

DNA: TGTGCCACCAGCAGCCCCAGTGGGGGGGACACCGGGGAGCTGTTTTTT
CDR3: CATSSPSGGDTGELFF
J: TRBJ2-2
D: TRBD2
size: -
V: TRBV15

DNA: TGTGCCAGCAGCGTCGGACTAGGTTTAGATACGCAGTATTTT
CDR3: CASSVGLGLDTQYF
J: TRBJ2-3
D: TRBD2
size: -
V: TRBV9

DNA: TGCGCCAGCGGGATGACAGGTGAAGAGACCCAGTACTTC
CDR3: CASGMTGEETQYF
J: TRBJ2-5
D: -
size: -
V: TRBV10-2

DNA: TGTGCCAGCAGCTCTAAGCCCCGACTAGAGCAGAGGTCAGATACGCAGTATTTT
CDR3: CASSSKPRLEQRSDTQYF
J: TRBJ2-3
D: -
size: -
V: TRBV7-3

DNA: TGTGCCAGCAGCTTGGTACGGGGCACAGATACGCAGTATTTT
CDR3: CASSLVRGTDTQYF
J: TRBJ2-3
D: -
size: -
V: TRBV5-8

DNA: TGTGCCACCAGACCGTCGGGGAACTATGGCTACACCTTC
CDR3: CATRPSGNYGYTF
J: TRBJ1-2
D: -
size: -
V: TRBV6-4

DNA: TGTGCCAGCAGCGTCACCGGGACAGCCTATGGCTACACCTTC
CDR3: CASSVTGTAYGYTF
J: TRBJ1-2
D: TRBD1
size: few
V: TRBV5-4

DNA: TGTGCCAGCAGCTTAGTACCGGGGGGGAGCAGTCAAGAGACCCAGTACTTC
CDR3: CASSLVPGGSSQETQYF
J: TRBJ2-5
D: TRBD2
size: -
V: TRBV7-6

DNA: TGTGCCAGCACATTTTCTACAGGGGGCAAAAAGGGAGGCTACACCTTC
CDR3: CASTFSTGGKKGGYTF
J: TRBJ1-2
D: TRBD1
size: -
V: TRBV27

DNA: TGCGCCAGCAGCTACTGGGACAGGGTGGCAGATACGCAGTATTTT
CDR3: CASSYWDRVADTQYF
J: TRBJ2-3
D: TRBD1
size: -
V: TRBV5-1

DNA: TGTGCCAGCAGTTATGAGTGGGCAACCTACAATGAGCAGTTCTTC
CDR3: CASSYEWATYNEQFF
J: TRBJ2-1
D: -
size: -
V: TRBV6-2/TRBV6-3

DNA: TGCGCCAGCAGCCAAGCTTTATCGGGACATAGACTTTTT
CDR3: CASSQALSGHRLF
J: TRBJ1-4
D: -
size: -
V: TRBV4-1

DNA: TGCGCCAGCAGCCCCCAAAGAGATGCGGTTTATGGCTACACCTTC
CDR3: CASSPQRDAVYGYTF
J: TRBJ1-2
D: -
size: -
V: TRBV4-1

DNA: TGTGCCAGCAGCAAGCAGGGAAGAGCCTCTGGAAACACCATATATTTT
CDR3: CASSKQGRASGNTIYF
J: TRBJ1-3
D: -
size: few
V: TRBV5-8

DNA: TGTGCCAGCAGCCCCTGGACAGGGGGTGGGGAGCTGTTTTTT
CDR3: CASSPWTGGGELFF
J: TRBJ2-2
D: TRBD1
size: -
V: TRBV7-2

DNA: TGTGCCAGCAGCTTCAGACAGGGTGCCTACGAGCAGTACTTC
CDR3: CASSFRQGAYEQYF
J: TRBJ2-7
D: TRBD1
size: -
V: TRBV13

DNA: TGTGCCAGCACCTGGGGAAGGGACAGCAACGAAAAACTGTTTTTT
CDR3: CASTWGRDSNEKLFF
J: TRBJ1-4
D: TRBD1
size: -
V: TRBV27

DNA: TGTGCCAGCAGTGGCGGGGGGGACCGAGCTTTCTTT
CDR3: CASSGGGDRAFF
J: TRBJ1-1
D: -
size: -
V: TRBV5-6

DNA: TGCAGCGTCGGGGGTTTGGTTACAGATACGCAGTATTTT
CDR3: CSVGGLVTDTQYF
J: TRBJ2-3
D: -
size: -
V: TRBV29-1

DNA: TGTGCCAGCAGCCAGGACAGGGGGCAGGTTCAGCCCCAGCATTTT
CDR3: CASSQDRGQVQPQHF
J: TRBJ1-5
D: TRBD1
size: -
V: TRBV5-6

DNA: TGTGCCAGCAGCTTGGCCGGGACACCAACCCTGAACACTGAAGCTTTCTTT
CDR3: CASSLAGTPTLNTEAFF
J: TRBJ1-1
D: -
size: -
V: TRBV5-8

DNA: TGTGCCAGCAGCGCTGACATCAATTCACCCCTCCACTTT
CDR3: CASSADINSPLHF
J: TRBJ1-6
D: -
size: -
V: TRBV2

DNA: TGTGCCAGCAGCGACGAGACAGGGTTGAATCAGCCCCAGCATTTT
CDR3: CASSDETGLNQPQHF
J: TRBJ1-5
D: TRBD1
size: -
V: TRBV4-2

DNA: TGTGCCAGCAGCCAAGTTGAGTCCAGGGGCTATGAGCAGTTCTTC
CDR3: CASSQVESRGYEQFF
J: TRBJ2-1
D: -
size: -
V: TRBV4-2

DNA: TGTGCCAGCAGTAAACCACCTGGGACAGGTTCCCAAGAGACCCAGTACTTC
CDR3: CASSKPPGTGSQETQYF
J: TRBJ2-5
D: TRBD1
size: -
V: TRBV6-2/TRBV6-3

DNA: TGTGCCAGAAGCTTATCCTTGACAGGACCCACCTACAATGAGCAGTTCTTC
CDR3: CARSLSLTGPTYNEQFF
J: TRBJ2-1
D: -
size: few
V: TRBV5-3

DNA: TGTGCCAGCAGCCGCCTCGGGGGGTCCTCCTACGAGCAGTACTTC
CDR3: CASSRLGGSSYEQYF
J: TRBJ2-7
D: TRBD2
size: -
V: TRBV5-5

DNA: TGTGCCAGTAGCCTTGACAGGGAGTATGGCTACACCTTC
CDR3: CASSLDREYGYTF
J: TRBJ1-2
D: TRBD1
size: -
V: TRBV19

DNA: TGTGCCAGCAGCTTACGTAGTAACTATGGCTACACCTTC
CDR3: CASSLRSNYGYTF
J: TRBJ1-2
D: -
size: -
V: TRBV11-2

DNA: TGTGCCAGTAGTATAGGTTTGGGGGGAGATAGCAATCAGCCCCAGCATTTT
CDR3: CASSIGLGGDSNQPQHF
J: TRBJ1-5
D: -
size: -
V: TRBV19

DNA: TGCGCCAGCAGCTCCGGGACAGGGAGCTCCTACAATGAGCAGTTCTTC
CDR3: CASSSGTGSSYNEQFF
J: TRBJ2-1
D: TRBD1
size: -
V: TRBV5-1

DNA: TGCGCCAGCAGCTTAGATCCGGCGGGTGAGCAGTTCTTC
CDR3: CASSLDPAGEQFF
J: TRBJ2-1
D: -
size: -
V: TRBV5-1

DNA: TGTGCCAGTATGGACAGGGGGCTTGGGCAGCCCCAGCATTTT
CDR3: CASMDRGLGQPQHF
J: TRBJ1-5
D: TRBD1
size: -
V: TRBV19

DNA: TGTGCCAGCAGCTTTCCAGGGGCCTGGGGCAATCAGCCCCAGCATTTT
CDR3: CASSFPGAWGNQPQHF
J: TRBJ1-5
D: -
size: -
V: TRBV11-2

DNA: TGCGCCAGCCGAGAACTAGCGGGGGTCTACGAGCAGTACTTC
CDR3: CASRELAGVYEQYF
J: TRBJ2-7
D: TRBD2
size: -
V: TRBV4-1

DNA: TGTGCCAGCAGTTTATCACCCGCGGGACCTAGCGGGGGGACAGTCACAGATACGCAGTATTTT
CDR3: CASSLSPAGPSGGTVTDTQYF
J: TRBJ2-3
D: TRBD2
size: once
V: TRBV27

DNA: TGTGCCAGCAGTGACAGACAGGGGCCGAACTATGGCTACACCTTC
CDR3: CASSDRQGPNYGYTF
J: TRBJ1-2
D: TRBD1
size: few
V: TRBV25-1